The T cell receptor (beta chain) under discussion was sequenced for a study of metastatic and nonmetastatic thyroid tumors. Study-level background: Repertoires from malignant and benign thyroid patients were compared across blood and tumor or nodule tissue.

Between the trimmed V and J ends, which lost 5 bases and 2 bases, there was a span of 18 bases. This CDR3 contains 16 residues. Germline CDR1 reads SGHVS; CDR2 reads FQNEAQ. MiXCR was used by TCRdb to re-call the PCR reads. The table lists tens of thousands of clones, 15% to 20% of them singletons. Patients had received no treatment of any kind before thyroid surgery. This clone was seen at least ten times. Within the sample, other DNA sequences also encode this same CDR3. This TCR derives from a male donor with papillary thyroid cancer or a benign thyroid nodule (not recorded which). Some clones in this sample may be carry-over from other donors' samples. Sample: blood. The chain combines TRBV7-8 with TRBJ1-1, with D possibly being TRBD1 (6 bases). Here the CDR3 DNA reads TGTGCCAGCAGCCCCCTTCTTTCAGGGGACAACACTGAAGCTTTCTTT. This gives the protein CASSPLLSGDNTEAFF.